This T cell receptor beta chain is drawn from a study of spatial heterogeneity in lung cancer. Study overall: Consistently, beta-chain sequences turned up in larger numbers than alpha-chain sequences did. Each distinct TCR and UMI combination averaged more than ten appearances in raw reads.

This clonotype was observed many times. The V gene lost 6 bases and the J gene lost 3 bases, with 8 bases spanning the gap. This CDR3 has 13 residues. As for time point: sample taken at primary tumor resection. Whole RNA came from tumor, nontumor lung or frozen PBMC and was sequenced without being sorted. There were around 72 donors, all of them untreated patients with early-stage non-small cell lung cancer. Each molecule of TCR cDNA was tagged with one unique molecular identifier. TCRdb fed the 5' RACE reads into MiXCR, producing one record per CDR3 protein. The table shows thousands of distinct CDR3 sequences, with about 5% occurring only once.

This receptor was taken from a male donor with early-stage non-small cell lung cancer. Sequencing was performed on PBMCs, taken at surgery. The chain carries TRBV12-3 or TRBV12-4 and TRBJ2-2; no clear D gene. CDR3 DNA: TGTGCCAGCAGCCGTCATGACACCGGGGAGCTGTTTTTT. Translated: CASSRHDTGELFF.